These 2 T cell receptor beta chains were all obtained from the same sample, sequenced in a study of cytomegalovirus exposure and HLA in healthy donors (dated by TCRdb to the late 2010s). The library was generated by the immunoSEQ multiplex PCR assay. A mixture of 60 forward primers for TCR Vbeta segments and 13 reverse primers for TCR Jbeta segments was used in the multiplex PCR. The clones in this table, taken by TCRdb from immuneACCESS, are in-frame only. Not every clone is retained; where verified, under half of the shortfall comes from an unresolved V gene, and the cause of the rest is unknown. Across this sample there are about 210,000 clones, with around 79% seen only once. Jointly, the top ten make up approximately 2% of the sample. What was sequenced was PBMCs. These TCRs come from a male donor in good health and CMV-seronegative.

The rearrangement links TRBV6-1 to TRBJ1-3, with D unresolved. The CDR3 consists of 13 residues. Germline-derived CDR1 and CDR2 are MNHNS and SASEGT. Trimming pared 4 bases from V and 7 bases from J, leaving 11 bases between. CDR3 in DNA: TGTGCCAGCAGTGGGGGAGTATGGAACACCATATATTTT. Protein: CASSGGVWNTIYF.

This rearrangement joins TRBV4-3 to TRBJ2-1; 10 bases are shared with TRBD2. V was clipped by 1 base and J by 8 bases; unmatched bases: 11. The CDR3 is 17 residues long. Germline values: CDR1 LGHNA, CDR2 YSLEER. The CDR3 sequence is CASSQGSSGSLGDEQFF. CDR3 nucleotide sequence: TGCGCCAGCAGCCAAGGGTCTAGCGGGAGCCTTGGCGATGAGCAGTTCTTC.